A selection of T cell receptor beta chains follows, all from one sample in a study of T cells in localized non-small cell lung cancer. Using immunoSEQ multiplex PCR, the repertoire was profiled, and TCRdb retains in-frame clones only, with some absent. The sample carries about 40,000 clones, approximately 83% recorded once. Here the sequenced sample was peripheral blood, taken before any cancer treatment. The receptors derive from a man between 40 and 69 years old with stage I lung adenocarcinoma. Each CDR3 is given with its conserved first and last residue. D genes are given only for firm matches. Size is omitted from some rows. Given values are once, few, many or a class for expanded clones.

d_gene	abundance	v_gene	j_gene	CDR3aa	CDR3nt
.	.	TRBV23-1	TRBJ2-5	CASSQSGSRETQYF	TGCGCCAGCAGTCAATCGGGGAGTAGGGAGACCCAGTACTTC
.	.	TRBV5-1	TRBJ2-1	CASSPIGSGGGYNEQFF	TGCGCCAGCAGCCCCATAGGCTCCGGAGGGGGCTACAATGAGCAGTTCTTC
.	.	TRBV4-2	TRBJ1-2	CASSSGGSNLGYTF	TGTGCCAGCAGCTCCGGGGGTTCCAATTTGGGCTACACCTTC
.	.	TRBV7-3	TRBJ2-1	CASSLLGQPYNEQFF	TGTGCCAGCAGCTTATTAGGACAGCCCTACAATGAGCAGTTCTTC
.	once	TRBV19	TRBJ2-2	CASSPGKASGELFF	TGTGCCAGTAGTCCTGGTAAGGCCTCCGGGGAGCTGTTTTTT
.	few	TRBV29-1	TRBJ1-1	CSVRTAAPNTEAFF	TGCAGCGTCCGAACGGCCGCCCCTAACACTGAAGCTTTCTTT
TRBD1	.	TRBV30	TRBJ2-7	CAGTGVGYEQYF	TGTGCCGGGACAGGGGTAGGGTACGAGCAGTACTTC
TRBD1	.	TRBV30	TRBJ1-4	CAWTHEGANEKLFF	TGTGCCTGGACCCATGAGGGGGCGAATGAAAAACTGTTTTTT
.	.	TRBV15	TRBJ2-1	CATSRDGGSYNEQFF	TGTGCCACCAGCAGAGATGGGGGGTCCTACAATGAGCAGTTCTTC
.	.	TRBV27	TRBJ1-3	CASTRALGGSLGNTIYF	TGTGCCAGCACTCGAGCCTTGGGGGGGTCACTTGGAAACACCATATATTTT
.	.	TRBV30	TRBJ2-5	CAWRQGRGYQETQYF	TGTGCCTGGAGACAGGGGAGGGGGTACCAAGAGACCCAGTACTTC
TRBD1	.	TRBV6-5	TRBJ1-5	CASSYSRTGGQPQHF	TGTGCCAGCAGTTACTCACGGACAGGGGGCCAGCCCCAGCATTTT
.	once	TRBV7-9	TRBJ1-5	CASSLSQNQPQHF	TGTGCCAGCAGCTTAAGTCAAAATCAGCCCCAGCATTTT
TRBD1	.	TRBV28	TRBJ1-2	CASSPGTGVEAYGYTF	TGTGCCAGCAGTCCCGGGACAGGGGTGGAGGCCTATGGCTACACCTTC
TRBD2	.	TRBV29-1	TRBJ2-5	CSVPSGNQETQYF	TGCAGCGTTCCTAGCGGGAACCAAGAGACCCAGTACTTC
.	.	TRBV28	TRBJ1-1	CASSRGDLAFF	TGTGCCAGCAGTCGAGGGGACCTGGCTTTCTTT